The 11 T cell receptor beta chains in this list originate from one sample, sequenced in a study of shared clonotypes between healthy human individuals. The naive CD8 population came from CD45RO-negative cells selected for CCR7, without terminally differentiated effector memory CD45RA+ cells. Profiled with immunoSEQ multiplex PCR; TCRdb holds only in-frame clones, not every one. The data show over 2,000,000 clones, just under 95% seen once. Sequenced material: naive CD8+ T cells from PBMCs. These receptors came from a man younger than 35 in good health. Some clones in this sample may be carry-over from other donors' samples.

Regarding this clone: Other DNA sequences from this sample encode an identical CDR3 as well. V and J are TRBV4-3 and TRBJ2-7; TRBD2 matches at 8 bases. The CDR3 spans 15 residues. The V segment lost 1 base and the J segment 1 base; nucleotides outside the gene matches: 3. Germline CDR1 LGHNA, CDR2 YSLEER. In DNA, the CDR3 is TGCGCCAGCAGCCAAGTCTTAGCGGGGTCCTACGAGCAGTACTTC. It encodes CASSQVLAGSYEQYF.

The gene calls are TRBV4-3 and TRBJ2-5; 8 nucleotides match TRBD1. The V and J ends lost 3 bases and 0 bases, in that order; junction bases with no gene match: 6. The CDR3 loop spans 16 amino acids. Germline lookup yields CDR1 LGHNA and CDR2 YSLEER. The CDR3 reads CASSQLGTGNQETQYF. CDR3 sequence (DNA): TGCGCCAGCAGCCAGCTCGGGACAGGAAACCAAGAGACCCAGTACTTC.

This rearrangement joins TRBV5-1 to TRBJ1-2; possibly TRBD1 for D (5 bases). V lost 4 bases, J lost 0 bases, and 19 bases lay in between. The CDR3 has 17 amino acids. The V gene's germline CDR1 is SGHRS and CDR2 YFSETQ. The CDR3 reads CASSVATRDGANYGYTF. The CDR3 DNA reads TGCGCCAGCAGCGTAGCCACCCGGGACGGCGCTAACTATGGCTACACCTTC.

This chain links TRBV5-4 with TRBJ2-7; D is possibly TRBD1 (6 bases). CDR3 size: 13 residues. Trimming removed 4 bases from V and 0 bases from J, with 8 bases in between. Germline V lookup: CDR1 SGHNT, CDR2 YYREEE (reference sequence). The CDR3 sequence is CASSDRNSYEQYF. DNA for the CDR3: TGTGCCAGCAGCGACAGGAACTCCTACGAGCAGTACTTC.

V and J are TRBV5-6 and TRBJ1-5, with D possibly matching TRBD1 (5 bases). Germline loops: CDR1 SGHDT, CDR2 YYEEEE. The CDR3 is made up of 14 amino acids. V lost 0 bases and J 6 bases, leaving 10 bases between the germline ends. The CDR3 is CASSLDGGFQPQHF. As DNA, the CDR3 is TGTGCCAGCAGCTTGGATGGGGGGTTTCAGCCCCAGCATTTT.

The chain carries TRBV6-6 and TRBJ2-5, with 7 positions matching TRBD1. V lost 5 bases, J lost 4 bases, and 13 bases stayed unmatched. The CDR3 consists of 16 residues. Germline V CDR1 and CDR2: MNHNY, SVGAGI (reference sequence). This CDR3 is CASSQTNRGVVETQYF. DNA for the CDR3: TGTGCCAGCAGTCAGACTAACAGGGGAGTGGTAGAGACCCAGTACTTC.

The CDR3 DNA follows: TGTGCCAGCAGCACCTGGACAGGGTCCTACGAGCAGTACTTC. The encoded protein is CASSTWTGSYEQYF. The chain couples TRBV9 to TRBJ2-7; 8 nucleotides line up with TRBD1. V lost 4 bases to trimming and J lost 1 base; unmatched junction nucleotides: 4. Germline lookup yields CDR1 SGDLS and CDR2 YYNGEE. The CDR3 has 14 residues.

In this sample, this clone turned up once. The genes are TRBV9 and TRBJ2-7; D not resolved. The V gene's germline CDR1 is SGDLS and CDR2 YYNGEE. This CDR3 is built from 16 residues. V was shortened by 0 bases and J by 2 bases, with 15 bases between the two germline ends. The CDR3 coding sequence is TGTGCCAGCAGCGTAGGTCTTGTGGCCAGAGCCTACGAGCAGTACTTC. Translated, it gives CASSVGLVARAYEQYF.

This chain connects TRBV6-1 to TRBJ2-1, with TRBD1 matching over 7 bases. Per germline, CDR1 MNHNS and CDR2 SASEGT. J was trimmed by 5 bases and V by 4 bases; bases with no gene match: 14. The CDR3 runs to 17 residues. The CDR3 here is CASSARLRQGVDNEQFF. Written as DNA, the CDR3 is TGTGCCAGCAGTGCCAGATTGAGACAGGGAGTGGACAATGAGCAGTTCTTC.

As regards this clone: At one of its ends the junction is not consistent with the germline gene, which may arise from a read error. The chain employs TRBV19 and TRBJ1-2, with TRBD1 identical over 7 bases. The length of the CDR3 is 12 residues. CDR1 is LNHDA and CDR2 is SQIVND in the germline V gene (reference sequence). CDR3 amino acids: CASSPRTGANAF. The DNA of the CDR3 is TGTGCCAGTAGTCCCAGGACAGGCGCCAATGCTTTC.

This chain uses TRBV7-6 with TRBJ2-7; D not resolved. The germline V gene encodes CDR1 SGHVS and CDR2 FNYEAQ. V lost 2 bases and J lost 0, with 8 bases in between. This CDR3 is 14 amino acids long. The CDR3 nucleotides are TGTGCCAGCAGCTTATCCAGGAGCTCCTACGAGCAGTACTTC. Translated: CASSLSRSSYEQYF.